One and the same sample provided the 14 T cell receptor beta chains below, sequenced in a study of naive and memory T cell subsets. An equimolar mix of two oligonucleotides served as the beta constant-region primer for TRBC1 and TRBC2. TCRdb redid the calling of the UMI-ligation and nested PCR reads with MiXCR, one entry per CDR3 protein. The profile shows 84,000 or so distinct CDR3 sequences, more than 6.5% of them singletons. The sequenced sample was central memory CD4+ T cells from blood. The receptors stem from a human donor in good health.

This clonotype came up many times. The V and J genes are TRBV18 and TRBJ2-1, with a weak D call TRBD2 (6 bases). CDR3 length: 14 residues. V was clipped by 3 bases and J by 6 bases, with 12 bases between them. CDR1 and CDR2 from the germline V gene are KGHSH and LQKENI. CDR3 sequence: CASSPTSNRNEQFF. In DNA, the CDR3 is TGTGCCAGCTCACCGACTAGTAATCGCAATGAGCAGTTCTTC.

In this sample, this clonotype turned up many times. The chain combines TRBV20-1 with TRBJ2-1; 9 positions match TRBD2. The V and J ends lost 3 bases and 9 bases, in that order; junction bases with no gene match: 9. Germline loops: CDR1 DFQATT, CDR2 SNEGSKA (reference sequence). This CDR3 has 14 residues. The CDR3 spells CSARKAGGRSEQFF. The CDR3 DNA is TGCAGTGCTAGGAAGGCGGGGGGGCGTTCTGAGCAGTTCTTC.

This chain links TRBV7-2 with TRBJ2-5; D is tentatively TRBD1 or TRBD2 (5 bases each). The germline V gene encodes CDR1 SGHTA and CDR2 FQGNSA. The germline V and J ends were trimmed by 7 bases and 4 bases, with 16 bases remaining between them. The CDR3 is 14 residues long. The CDR3 sequence is CASTRDPTGETQYF. In DNA, the CDR3 is TGTGCCAGCACACGGGACCCCACGGGAGAGACCCAGTACTTC.

There are a few counts of this clonotype. The chain uses TRBV2 and TRBJ2-4; the match to TRBD1 covers 10 bases. Trimming cost V 5 bases and J 9 bases; bases outside gene matches: 10. Germline CDR1 is SNHLY and CDR2 is FYNNEI. There are 15 residues in the CDR3. The CDR3 DNA sequence: TGTGCCAGCAGTCCCGGTCTGGGACAGGGGACCATTCAGTACTTC. It translates to CASSPGLGQGTIQYF.

This clonotype was seen at least ten times. This rearrangement joins TRBV12-3 or TRBV12-4 to TRBJ1-1; 7 positions match TRBD1. Trimming cost V 6 bases and J 0 bases; bases outside gene matches: 13. The CDR3 loop spans 17 amino acids. CDR3 region: CASSIEGDSYMNTEAFF. CDR3 DNA: TGTGCCAGCAGCATCGAGGGGGACAGCTATATGAACACTGAAGCTTTCTTT.

This clonotype was detected many times. The chain recombines TRBV7-6 with TRBJ1-3; no reliable D call. The length of the CDR3 is 13 residues. V lost 2 bases to trimming and J lost 8 bases, with 10 bases between them. Germline CDR1 and CDR2: SGHVS and FNYEAQ. The CDR3: CASSLIGKDTIYF. In DNA, the CDR3 is TGTGCCAGCAGCTTAATAGGAAAGGACACCATATATTTT.

Concerning this clonotype: A much larger clone lies one base from this, so it may be a read error. This chain uses TRBV18 with TRBJ2-1; D gene uncertain. The CDR3 loop spans 16 amino acids. Germline V gene sequence: CDR1 KGHSH, CDR2 LQKENI. V lost 9 bases, J lost 0 bases, and 18 bases lay in between. The CDR3 nucleotides are TGTGCCAGATCCTCACAGTCAATGAGCTCCTACAATGAGCAGTTCTTC. Its translation is CARSSQSMSSYNEQFF.

The chain combines TRBV20-1 with TRBJ2-5; either TRBD1 or TRBD2 may supply D (5 bases each). This CDR3 has 13 amino acids. Looked up from germline, CDR1 is DFQATT and CDR2 is SNEGSKA (reference sequence). V was cut by 3 bases and J by 6 bases, with 14 bases left in between. The CDR3 bases are TGCAGTGCTAGTGGGGGTACGGGCAAGACCCAGTACTTC. This gives the protein CSASGGTGKTQYF.

This clonotype was detected many times. This chain joins TRBV12-3 or TRBV12-4 and TRBJ2-3; TRBD2 aligns across 14 bases. V was clipped by 7 bases and J by 5 bases; unmatched bases: 5. This CDR3 is 15 amino acids long. The CDR3 loop reads CASTGTSGSGDTQYF. The CDR3 DNA reads TGTGCCAGCACTGGGACTAGCGGGAGTGGAGATACGCAGTATTTT.

This clonotype was seen repeatedly, ten times or more. The CDR3 is CSGRLVAGEVRDTDTQYF. The CDR3 DNA sequence: TGCAGCGGTCGATTAGTAGCGGGAGAGGTACGGGACACAGATACGCAGTATTTT. V and J are TRBV29-1 and TRBJ2-3; 9 bases fit TRBD2. There are 18 residues in the CDR3. The V gene's germline CDR1 is SQVTM and CDR2 ANQGSEA. The V segment lost 7 bases and the J segment 2 bases; nucleotides outside the gene matches: 19.

This clonotype appeared a few times. This chain uses TRBV20-1 with TRBJ2-2, with D maybe TRBD2 (6 bases). V shed 7 bases and J shed 5 bases, with 17 bases lying between them. Germline V gene lookup returns CDR1 DFQATT and CDR2 SNEGSKA (reference sequence). The CDR3 sequence is 14 residues long. CDR3 bases: TGCAGTGTTTTTGGCGGGGCCTATACCGGGGAGCTGTTTTTT. It yields the protein CSVFGGAYTGELFF.

Ten or more counts support this clonotype. The V gene is TRBV30, the J gene TRBJ1-3; D perhaps matches TRBD1 (6 bases). The ends were cut back, 4 bases at V and 2 bases at J, with 18 bases in the middle. CDR3 length: 16 amino acids. Germline V lookup: CDR1 GTSNPN, CDR2 SVGIG (reference sequence). The CDR3, as DNA: TGTGCCTGGACCCTCAACGGGCCAGGGGCTGGAAACACCATATATTTT. Translated: CAWTLNGPGAGNTIYF.

This clonotype was counted many times. The CDR3: CASSPRGQGLTEAFF. The CDR3 nucleotides read TGTGCCAGCAGCCCGAGGGGACAGGGTTTGACTGAAGCTTTCTTT. The chain links TRBV7-2 to TRBJ1-1, with 9 positions matching TRBD1. The ends lost 5 bases at V and 5 bases at J; junction bases unmatched: 9. The CDR3 extends over 15 amino acids. The germline CDR1 and CDR2 sequences are SGHTA and FQGNSA.

V gene TRBV6-2 or TRBV6-3 combines with J gene TRBJ1-5; D ambiguous. The germline CDR1 and CDR2 sequences are MNHEY and SVGEGT. This CDR3 has 13 amino acids. The V end lost 6 bases, the J end lost 6 bases, and 12 bases lay between the germline ends. CDR3 region: CASREVSGQPQHF. The CDR3 DNA reads TGTGCCAGCAGGGAAGTGTCGGGTCAGCCCCAGCATTTT.